The clone carrying this T cell receptor (beta chain) came up a few times. Per the authors' pipeline: Cell counts per sample came from amplifying reference gene primers. The assay was immunoSEQ multiplex PCR, and TCRdb's table has in-frame clones only and misses some. The D gene and trimming were derived from the DNA, and the V and J assignments and clone size from that table. The top ten hold 1.5% to 2% of the sample, which has 210,000 or so clones, more than 75% seen once. These data are taken from a study of blood T cell repertoires in COVID-19. Turning to the study itself: Donors in the United States, Italy and Spain gave samples during acute or convalescent COVID-19. The cDNA or gDNA used as material had been derived from T cells, B-cell-depleted T cells, or PBMCs.

J gave up 4 bases and V 5 bases, and 7 bases lay outside the gene matches. The CDR3 contains 15 residues. Germline V gene lookup returns CDR1 SGHTA and CDR2 FQGNSA. The sequenced sample was peripheral blood. The V call is TRBV7-2, the J call TRBJ2-7, with 11 nucleotides matching TRBD2. The origin of this receptor is a man in his forties or fifties with active or convalescent COVID-19. The CDR3 protein is CASSITSGSGYEQYF. CDR3 coding DNA: TGTGCCAGCAGCATAACTAGCGGGAGCGGGTACGAGCAGTACTTC.